This T cell receptor beta chain was identified in a study of a mutant IDH1 vaccine in newly diagnosed glioma. For the study at large: Patients arrived already treated with radiotherapy, temozolomide, or both, most having had both. V12 took place at week 35, and V13 at week 47.

Regarding this clone: The antigen remains undetermined.

V was pared by 4 bases and J by 5 bases, with 11 bases between. This CDR3 contains 13 residues. Per the germline V gene, CDR1 is SGHVS and CDR2 is FQNEAQ. This sample's time point: week 47, end of study. The investigators gave 300 ug of mutant IDH1 20-mer peptide in each vaccine dose, together with topical imiquimod. TCRdb's table, derived via immunoSEQ multiplex PCR, lists solely in-frame clones and lacks some. The repertoire includes around 50,000 clones, roughly 61% of them detected once, and more than 4.5% sits in the top ten. The chain has TRBV7-8 and TRBJ1-2; D is perhaps TRBD1 (6 bases). The source was peripheral blood mononuclear cells (PBMCs), collected from a glioma patient whose treatment included an IDH1 peptide vaccine. The receptor's source is a man in his forties or fifties with glioma. Some clones in this sample may be carry-over from other donors' samples. DNA for the CDR3: TGTGCCAGCAGCTCAGGGGAGGGGTATGGCTACACCTTC. It encodes CASSSGEGYGYTF.